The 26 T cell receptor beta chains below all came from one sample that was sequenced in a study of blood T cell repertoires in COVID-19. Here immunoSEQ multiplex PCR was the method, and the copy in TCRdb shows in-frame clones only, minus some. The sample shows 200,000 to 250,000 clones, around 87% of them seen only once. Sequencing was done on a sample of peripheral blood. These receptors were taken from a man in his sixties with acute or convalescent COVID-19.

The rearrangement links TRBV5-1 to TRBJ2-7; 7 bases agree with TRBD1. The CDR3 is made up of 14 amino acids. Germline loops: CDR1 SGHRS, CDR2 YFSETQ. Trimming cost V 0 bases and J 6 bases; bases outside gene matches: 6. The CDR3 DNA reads TGCGCCAGCAGCTTGGGAGGGGGCGGACTCGAGCAGTACTTC. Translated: CASSLGGGGLEQYF.

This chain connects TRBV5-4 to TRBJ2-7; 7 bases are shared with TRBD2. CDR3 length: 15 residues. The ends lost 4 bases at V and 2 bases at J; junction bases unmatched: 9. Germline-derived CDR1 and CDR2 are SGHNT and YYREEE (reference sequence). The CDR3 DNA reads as TGTGCCAGCAGCCCGGGCGGCGGGGGAGCCTACGAGCAGTACTTC. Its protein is CASSPGGGGAYEQYF.

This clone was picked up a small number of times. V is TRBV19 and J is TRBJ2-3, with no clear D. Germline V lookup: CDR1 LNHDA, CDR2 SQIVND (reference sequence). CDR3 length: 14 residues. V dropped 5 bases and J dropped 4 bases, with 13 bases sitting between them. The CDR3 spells CASSLRSFADTQYF. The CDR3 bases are TGTGCCAGTAGTCTCCGGTCTTTTGCAGATACGCAGTATTTT.

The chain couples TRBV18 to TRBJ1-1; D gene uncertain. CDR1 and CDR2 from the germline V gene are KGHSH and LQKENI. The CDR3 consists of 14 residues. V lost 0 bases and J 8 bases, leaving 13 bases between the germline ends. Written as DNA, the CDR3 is TGTGCCAGCTCACCACCGAGCGGGTACTCCGAAGCTTTCTTT. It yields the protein CASSPPSGYSEAFF.

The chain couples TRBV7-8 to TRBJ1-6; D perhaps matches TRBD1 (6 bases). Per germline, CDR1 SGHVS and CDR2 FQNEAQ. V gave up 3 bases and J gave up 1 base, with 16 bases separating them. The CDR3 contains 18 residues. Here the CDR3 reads CASSFTGGWGSYNSPLHF. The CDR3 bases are TGTGCCAGCAGCTTTACTGGGGGCTGGGGATCCTATAATTCACCCCTCCACTTT.

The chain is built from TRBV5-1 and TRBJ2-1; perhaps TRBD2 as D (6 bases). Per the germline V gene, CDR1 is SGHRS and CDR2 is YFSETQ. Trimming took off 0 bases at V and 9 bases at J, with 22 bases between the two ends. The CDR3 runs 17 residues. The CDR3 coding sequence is TGCGCCAGCAGCTTGGGGCAGGGAGGTTCGACGAAGGGTGAGCAGTTCTTC. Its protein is CASSLGQGGSTKGEQFF.

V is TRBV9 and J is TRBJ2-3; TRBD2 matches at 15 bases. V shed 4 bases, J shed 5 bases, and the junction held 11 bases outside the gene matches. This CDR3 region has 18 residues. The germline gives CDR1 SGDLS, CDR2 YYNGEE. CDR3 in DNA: TGTGCCAGCAGCTCCCGGACTAGCGGGGGGGAGGAGGTAGATACGCAGTATTTT. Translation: CASSSRTSGGEEVDTQYF.

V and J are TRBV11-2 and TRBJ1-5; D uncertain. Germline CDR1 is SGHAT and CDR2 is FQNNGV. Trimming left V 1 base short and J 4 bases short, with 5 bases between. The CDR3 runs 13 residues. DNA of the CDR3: TGTGCCAGCAGCTTAGCGGGTAATCAGCCCCAGCATTTT. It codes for CASSLAGNQPQHF.

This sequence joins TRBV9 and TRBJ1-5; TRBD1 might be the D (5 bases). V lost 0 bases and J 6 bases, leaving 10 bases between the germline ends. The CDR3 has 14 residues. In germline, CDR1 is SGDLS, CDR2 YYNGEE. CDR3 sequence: CASSVGGVGQPQHF. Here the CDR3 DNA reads TGTGCCAGCAGCGTAGGGGGGGTTGGTCAGCCCCAGCATTTT.

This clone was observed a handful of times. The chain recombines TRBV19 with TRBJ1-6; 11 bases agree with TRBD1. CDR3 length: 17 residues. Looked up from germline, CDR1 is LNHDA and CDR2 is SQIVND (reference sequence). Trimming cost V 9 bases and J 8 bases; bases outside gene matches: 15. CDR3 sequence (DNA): TGTGCCAGCCGTCTCCGGACAGGGGGCCAATTTGATTCACCCCTCCACTTT. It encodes CASRLRTGGQFDSPLHF.

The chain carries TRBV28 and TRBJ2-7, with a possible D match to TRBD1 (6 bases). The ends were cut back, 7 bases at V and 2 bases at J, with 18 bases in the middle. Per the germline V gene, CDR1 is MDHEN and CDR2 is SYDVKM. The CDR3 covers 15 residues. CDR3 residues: CASTRQSGTTYEQYF. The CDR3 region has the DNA TGTGCCAGCACTAGGCAGTCGGGGACAACCTACGAGCAGTACTTC.

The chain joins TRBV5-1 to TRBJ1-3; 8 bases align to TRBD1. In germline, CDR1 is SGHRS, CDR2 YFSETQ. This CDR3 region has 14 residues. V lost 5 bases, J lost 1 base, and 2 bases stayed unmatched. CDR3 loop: CASRTGGSGNTIYF. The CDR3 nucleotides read TGCGCCAGCAGAACAGGGGGATCTGGAAACACCATATATTTT.

CDR3 sequence (DNA): TGTGCCAGCAGCTTGGGGGCAGGGATAGAGACCCAGTACTTC. It codes for CASSLGAGIETQYF. The rearrangement uses TRBV5-4 and TRBJ2-5, with D perhaps matching TRBD1 (5 bases). The CDR3 has 14 amino acids. Germline CDR1 reads SGHNT; CDR2 reads YYREEE (reference sequence). Trimming shortened V by 0 bases and J by 4 bases, and 10 bases separated the two germline ends.

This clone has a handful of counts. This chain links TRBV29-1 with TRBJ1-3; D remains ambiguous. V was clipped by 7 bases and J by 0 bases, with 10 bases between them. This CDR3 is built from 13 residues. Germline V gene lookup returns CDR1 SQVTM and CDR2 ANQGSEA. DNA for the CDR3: TGCAGCGCTTCAACTAGCTCTGGAAACACCATATATTTT. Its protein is CSASTSSGNTIYF.

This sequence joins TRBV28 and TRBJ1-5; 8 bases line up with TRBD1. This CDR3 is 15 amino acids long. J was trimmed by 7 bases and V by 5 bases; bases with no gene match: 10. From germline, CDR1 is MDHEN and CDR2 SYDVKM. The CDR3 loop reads CASSPRQGLRQPQHF. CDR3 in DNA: TGTGCCAGCAGTCCCCGACAGGGGCTAAGGCAGCCCCAGCATTTT.

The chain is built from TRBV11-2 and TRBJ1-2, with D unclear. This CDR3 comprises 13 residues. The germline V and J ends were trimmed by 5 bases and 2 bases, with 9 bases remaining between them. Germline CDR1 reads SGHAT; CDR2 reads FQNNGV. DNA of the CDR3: TGTGCCAGCAGCCTGGGCTTCAACTATGGCTACACCTTC. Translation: CASSLGFNYGYTF.

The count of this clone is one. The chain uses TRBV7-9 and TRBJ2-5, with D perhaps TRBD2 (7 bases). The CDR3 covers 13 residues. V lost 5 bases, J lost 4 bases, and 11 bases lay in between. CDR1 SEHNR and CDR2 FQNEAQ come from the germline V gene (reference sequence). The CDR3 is CASSRGGAETQYF. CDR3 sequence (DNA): TGTGCCAGCAGCCGAGGGGGGGCAGAGACCCAGTACTTC.

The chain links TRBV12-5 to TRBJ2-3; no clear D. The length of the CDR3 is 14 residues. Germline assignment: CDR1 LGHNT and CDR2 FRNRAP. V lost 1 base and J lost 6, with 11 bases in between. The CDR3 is CASGLDRIGDTQYF. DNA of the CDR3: TGTGCTAGTGGTTTGGACCGAATCGGGGATACGCAGTATTTT.

The CDR3 coding sequence is TGTGCCAGCAGTCCCCTAGCGGGGGCGACTCCACAAGAGACCCAGTACTTC. This translates into CASSPLAGATPQETQYF. The chain links TRBV5-5 to TRBJ2-5; TRBD2 matches 10 bases. The CDR3 is 17 residues long. CDR1 and CDR2 from the germline V gene are SGHKS and YYEKEE (reference sequence). V lost 5 bases to trimming and J lost 2 bases; unmatched junction nucleotides: 12.

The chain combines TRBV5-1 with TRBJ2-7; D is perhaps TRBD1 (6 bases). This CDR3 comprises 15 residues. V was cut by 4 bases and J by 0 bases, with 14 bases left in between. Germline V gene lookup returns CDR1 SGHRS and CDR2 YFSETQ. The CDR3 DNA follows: TGCGCCAGCAGCAAGACGGTAGGGGGCTCCTACGAGCAGTACTTC. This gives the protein CASSKTVGGSYEQYF.

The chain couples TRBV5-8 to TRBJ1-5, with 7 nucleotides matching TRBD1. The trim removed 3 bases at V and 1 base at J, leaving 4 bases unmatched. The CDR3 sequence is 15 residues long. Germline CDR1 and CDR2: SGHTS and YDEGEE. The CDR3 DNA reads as TGTGCCAGCAGCTCGGGACAGTTAAGCAATCAGCCCCAGCATTTT. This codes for CASSSGQLSNQPQHF.

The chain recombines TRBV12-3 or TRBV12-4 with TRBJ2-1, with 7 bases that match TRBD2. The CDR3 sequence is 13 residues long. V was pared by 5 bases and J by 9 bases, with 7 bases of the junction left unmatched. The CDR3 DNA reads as TGTGCCAGCAGTCAAATAGGACTAGGTGAGCAGTTCTTC. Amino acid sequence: CASSQIGLGEQFF.

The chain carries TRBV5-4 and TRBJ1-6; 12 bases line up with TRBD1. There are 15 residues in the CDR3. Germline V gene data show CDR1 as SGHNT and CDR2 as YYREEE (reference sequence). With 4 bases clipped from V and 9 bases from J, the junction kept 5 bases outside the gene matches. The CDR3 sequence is CASSQRDRGLSPLHF. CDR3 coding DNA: TGTGCCAGCAGCCAAAGGGACAGGGGGCTTTCACCCCTCCACTTT.

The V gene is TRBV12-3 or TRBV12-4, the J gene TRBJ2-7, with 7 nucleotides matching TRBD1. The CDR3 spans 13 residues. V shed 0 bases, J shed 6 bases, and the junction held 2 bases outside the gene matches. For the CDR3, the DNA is TGTGCCAGCAGTTTAGCGAACAGGGGCGAGCAGTACTTC. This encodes CASSLANRGEQYF.

CDR3 DNA sequence: TGCGCCAGCAGCCAGGGGGGCGTCGATGAAAAACTGTTTTTT. Its protein product is CASSQGGVDEKLFF. The genes are TRBV5-1 and TRBJ1-4, with 7 bases fitting TRBD1. This CDR3 is 14 amino acids long. V shed 4 bases and J 6 bases; nucleotides not matched to a gene: 6. Germline V gene lookup returns CDR1 SGHRS and CDR2 YFSETQ. Full variable domain (rest looked up from reference TRBV5-1 and TRBJ1-4): KAGVTQTPRYLIKTRGQQVTLSCSPISGHRSVSWYQQTPGQGLQFLFEYFSETQRNKGNFPGRFSGRQFSNSRSEMNVSTLELGDSALYLCASSQGGVDEKLFFGSGTQLSVL.

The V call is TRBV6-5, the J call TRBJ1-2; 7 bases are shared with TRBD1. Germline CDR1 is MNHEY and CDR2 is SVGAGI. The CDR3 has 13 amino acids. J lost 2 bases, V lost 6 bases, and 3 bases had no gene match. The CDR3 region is CASSRQGNYGYTF. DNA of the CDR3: TGTGCCAGCAGCCGACAGGGCAACTATGGCTACACCTTC.